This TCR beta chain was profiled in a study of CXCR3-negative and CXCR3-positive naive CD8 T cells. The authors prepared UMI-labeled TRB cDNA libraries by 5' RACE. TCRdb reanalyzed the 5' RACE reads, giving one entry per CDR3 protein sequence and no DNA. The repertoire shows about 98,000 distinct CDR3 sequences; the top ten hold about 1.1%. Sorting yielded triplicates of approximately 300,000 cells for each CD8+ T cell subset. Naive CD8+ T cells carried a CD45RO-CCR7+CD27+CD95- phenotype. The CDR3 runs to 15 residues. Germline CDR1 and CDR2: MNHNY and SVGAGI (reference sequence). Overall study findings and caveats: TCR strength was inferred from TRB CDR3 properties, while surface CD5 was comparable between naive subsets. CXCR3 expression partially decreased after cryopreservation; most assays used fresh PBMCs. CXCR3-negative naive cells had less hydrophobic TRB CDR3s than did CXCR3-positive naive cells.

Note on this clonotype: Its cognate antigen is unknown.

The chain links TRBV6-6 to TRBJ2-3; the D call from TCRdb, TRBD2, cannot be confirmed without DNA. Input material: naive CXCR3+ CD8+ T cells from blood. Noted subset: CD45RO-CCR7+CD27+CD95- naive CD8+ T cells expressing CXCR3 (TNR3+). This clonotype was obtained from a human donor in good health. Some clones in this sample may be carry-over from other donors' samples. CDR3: CASKNSGGNTDTQYF.